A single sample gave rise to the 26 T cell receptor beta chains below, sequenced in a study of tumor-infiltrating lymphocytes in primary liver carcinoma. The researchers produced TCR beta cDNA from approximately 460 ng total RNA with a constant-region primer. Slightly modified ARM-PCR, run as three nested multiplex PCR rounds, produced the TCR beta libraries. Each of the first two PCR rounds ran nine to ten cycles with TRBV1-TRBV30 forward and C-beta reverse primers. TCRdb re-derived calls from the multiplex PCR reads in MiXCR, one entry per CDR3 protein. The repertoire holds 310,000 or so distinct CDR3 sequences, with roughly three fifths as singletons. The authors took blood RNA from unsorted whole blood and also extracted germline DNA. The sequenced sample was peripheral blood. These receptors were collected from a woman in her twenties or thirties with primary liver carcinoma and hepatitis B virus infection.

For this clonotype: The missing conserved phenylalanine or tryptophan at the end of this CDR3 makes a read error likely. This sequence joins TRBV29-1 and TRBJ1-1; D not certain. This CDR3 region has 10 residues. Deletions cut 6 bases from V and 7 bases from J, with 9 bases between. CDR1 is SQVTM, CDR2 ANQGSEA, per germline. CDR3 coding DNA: TGCAGCGTACTCGGGAGTGAAGCTTTCTTA. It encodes CSVLGSEAFL.

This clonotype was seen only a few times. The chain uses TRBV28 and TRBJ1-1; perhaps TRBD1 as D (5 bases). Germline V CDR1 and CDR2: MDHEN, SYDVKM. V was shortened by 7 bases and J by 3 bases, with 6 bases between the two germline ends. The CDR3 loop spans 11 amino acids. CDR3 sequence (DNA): TGTGCCAGCACGGGACACACTGAAGCTTTCTTT. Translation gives CASTGHTEAFF. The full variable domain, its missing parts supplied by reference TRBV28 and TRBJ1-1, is DVKVTQSSRYLVKRTGEKVFLECVQDMDHENMFWYRQDPGLGLRLIYFSYDVKMKEKGDIPEGYSVSREKKERFSLILESASTNQTSMYLCASTGHTEAFFGQGTRLTVV.

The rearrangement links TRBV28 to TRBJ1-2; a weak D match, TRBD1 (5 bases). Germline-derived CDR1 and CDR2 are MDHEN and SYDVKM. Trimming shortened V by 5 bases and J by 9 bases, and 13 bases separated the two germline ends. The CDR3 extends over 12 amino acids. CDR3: CASSTGNPRYTF. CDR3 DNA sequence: TGTGCCAGCAGTACAGGAAATCCCCGCTACACCTTC.

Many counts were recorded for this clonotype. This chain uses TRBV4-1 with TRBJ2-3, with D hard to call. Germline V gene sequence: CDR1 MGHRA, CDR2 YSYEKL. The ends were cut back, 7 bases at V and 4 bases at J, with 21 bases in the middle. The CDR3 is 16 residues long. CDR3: CASNREVTVISDTQYF. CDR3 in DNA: TGCGCCAGCAACCGAGAGGTCACGGTAATCTCAGATACGCAGTATTTT.

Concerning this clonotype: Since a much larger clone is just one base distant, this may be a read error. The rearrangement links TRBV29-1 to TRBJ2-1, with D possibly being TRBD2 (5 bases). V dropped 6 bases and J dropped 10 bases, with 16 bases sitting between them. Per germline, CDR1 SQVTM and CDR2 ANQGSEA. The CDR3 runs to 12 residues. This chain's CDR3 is CSVVGMRYEQFF. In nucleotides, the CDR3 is TGCAGCGTCGTCGGGATGAGGTACGAGCAGTTCTTC.

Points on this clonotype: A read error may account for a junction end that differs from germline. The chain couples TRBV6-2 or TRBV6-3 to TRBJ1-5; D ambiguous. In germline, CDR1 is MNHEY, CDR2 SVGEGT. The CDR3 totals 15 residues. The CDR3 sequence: CDSSYSEVLNQPQHF. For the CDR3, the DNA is TGTGACAGCAGTTACTCGGAGGTACTCAATCAGCCCCAGCATTTT.

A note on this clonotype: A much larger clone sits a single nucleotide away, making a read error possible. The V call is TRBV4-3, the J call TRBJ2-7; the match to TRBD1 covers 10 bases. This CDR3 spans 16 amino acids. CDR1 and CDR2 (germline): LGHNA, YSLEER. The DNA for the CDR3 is TGCGCCAGCAGCCGCGTCACGGACAGGGGGTACAACGAGAAGTACTTC. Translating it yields CASSRVTDRGYNEKYF.

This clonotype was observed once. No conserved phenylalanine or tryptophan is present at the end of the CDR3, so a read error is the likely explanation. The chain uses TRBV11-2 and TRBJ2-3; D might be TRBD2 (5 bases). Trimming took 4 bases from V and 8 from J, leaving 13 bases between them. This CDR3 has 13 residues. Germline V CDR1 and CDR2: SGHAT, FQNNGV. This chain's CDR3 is CASSSLGVGTQYL. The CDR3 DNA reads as TGTGCCAGCAGCTCGCTGGGAGTTGGTACGCAGTATCTT.

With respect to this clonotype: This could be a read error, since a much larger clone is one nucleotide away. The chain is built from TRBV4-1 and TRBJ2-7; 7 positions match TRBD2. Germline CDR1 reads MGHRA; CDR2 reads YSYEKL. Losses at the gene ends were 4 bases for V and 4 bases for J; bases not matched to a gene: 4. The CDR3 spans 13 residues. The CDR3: CASSRVGGYEQYF. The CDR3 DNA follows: TGCGCCAGCAGCCGAGTGGGGGGGTACGAGCAGTACTTC.

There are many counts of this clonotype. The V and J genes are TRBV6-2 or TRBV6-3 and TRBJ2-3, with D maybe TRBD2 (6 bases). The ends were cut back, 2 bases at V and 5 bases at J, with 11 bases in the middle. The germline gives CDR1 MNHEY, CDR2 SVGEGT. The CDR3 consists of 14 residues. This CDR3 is CASSYGTHGDTQYF. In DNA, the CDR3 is TGTGCCAGCAGTTACGGGACTCATGGAGATACGCAGTATTTT.

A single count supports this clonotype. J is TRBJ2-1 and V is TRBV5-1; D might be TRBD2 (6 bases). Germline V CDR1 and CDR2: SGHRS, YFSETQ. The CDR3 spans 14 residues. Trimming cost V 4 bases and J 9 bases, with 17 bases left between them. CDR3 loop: CASSPLGGTGEQFF. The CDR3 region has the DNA TGCGCCAGCAGCCCGCTGGGGGGAACGGGTGAGCAGTTCTTC.

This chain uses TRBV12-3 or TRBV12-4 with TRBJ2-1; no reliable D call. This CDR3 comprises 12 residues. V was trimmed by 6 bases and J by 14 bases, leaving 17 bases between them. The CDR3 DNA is TGTGCCAGCAGGTCACTCGCCCGGGCCAAGTTCTTC. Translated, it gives CASRSLARAKFF.

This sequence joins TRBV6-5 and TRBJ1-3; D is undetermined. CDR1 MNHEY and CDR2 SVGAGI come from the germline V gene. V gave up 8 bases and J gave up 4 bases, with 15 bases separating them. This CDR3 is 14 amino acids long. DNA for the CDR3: TGTGCCAGCGTCGAGACACGGTTAGGAAACACCATATATTTT. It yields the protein CASVETRLGNTIYF.

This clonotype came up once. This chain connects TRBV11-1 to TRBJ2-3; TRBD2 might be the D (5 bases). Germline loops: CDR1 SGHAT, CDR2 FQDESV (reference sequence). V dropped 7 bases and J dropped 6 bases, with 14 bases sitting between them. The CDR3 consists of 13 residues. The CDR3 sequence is CASIFRGGDTQYF. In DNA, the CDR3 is TGTGCCAGCATCTTTCGGGGTGGTGATACGCAGTATTTT.

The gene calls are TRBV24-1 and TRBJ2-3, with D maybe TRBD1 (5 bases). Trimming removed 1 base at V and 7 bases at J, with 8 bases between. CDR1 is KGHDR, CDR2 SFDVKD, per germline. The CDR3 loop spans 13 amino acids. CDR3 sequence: CATSDFRAYTQYF. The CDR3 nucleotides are TGTGCCACCAGTGATTTCAGGGCATATACGCAGTATTTT.

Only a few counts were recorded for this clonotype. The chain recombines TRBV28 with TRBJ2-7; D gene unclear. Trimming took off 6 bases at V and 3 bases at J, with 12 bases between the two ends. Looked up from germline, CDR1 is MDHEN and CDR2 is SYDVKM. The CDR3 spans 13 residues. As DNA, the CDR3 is TGTGCCAGCAGCCCGTATGCCAGCTACGAGCAGTACTTC. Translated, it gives CASSPYASYEQYF.

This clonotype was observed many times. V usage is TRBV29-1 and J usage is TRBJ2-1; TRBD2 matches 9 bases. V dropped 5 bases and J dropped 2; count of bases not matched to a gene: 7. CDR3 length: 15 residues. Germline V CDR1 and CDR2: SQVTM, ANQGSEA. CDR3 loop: CSVLAGGPAYNEQFF. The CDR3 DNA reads TGCAGCGTTCTGGCGGGAGGGCCCGCCTACAATGAGCAGTTCTTC.

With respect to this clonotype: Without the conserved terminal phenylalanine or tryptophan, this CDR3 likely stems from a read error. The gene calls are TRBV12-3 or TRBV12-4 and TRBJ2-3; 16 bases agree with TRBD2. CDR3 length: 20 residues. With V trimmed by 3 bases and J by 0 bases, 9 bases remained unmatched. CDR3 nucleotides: TGTGCCAGCAGTTTTTTTAGGGGACTAGCGGGAGGGTCTAGCACAGATACGCAGTATTCT. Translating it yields CASSFFRGLAGGSSTDTQYS.

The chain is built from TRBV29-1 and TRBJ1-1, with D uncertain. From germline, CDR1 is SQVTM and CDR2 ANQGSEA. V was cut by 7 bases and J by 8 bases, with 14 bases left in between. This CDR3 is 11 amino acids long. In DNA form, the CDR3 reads TGCAGCGCCGACGCAGAGAAAGAAGCTTTCTTT. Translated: CSADAEKEAFF.

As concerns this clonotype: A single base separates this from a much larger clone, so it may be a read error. CDR3 loop: CSVEDRTGKEAQYF. The CDR3 coding sequence is TGCAGCGTTGAAGATCGGACAGGGAAAGAGGCCCAGTACTTC. J is TRBJ2-5 and V is TRBV29-1; 8 bases are shared with TRBD1. Germline V gene lookup returns CDR1 SQVTM and CDR2 ANQGSEA. The CDR3 has 14 amino acids.

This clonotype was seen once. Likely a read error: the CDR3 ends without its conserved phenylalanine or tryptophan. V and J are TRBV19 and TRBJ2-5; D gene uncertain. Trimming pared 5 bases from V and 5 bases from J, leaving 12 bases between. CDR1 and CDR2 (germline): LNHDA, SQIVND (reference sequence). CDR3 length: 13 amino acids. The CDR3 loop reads CASSWRDWETQYL. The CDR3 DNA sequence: TGTGCCAGTAGTTGGAGAGACTGGGAGACCCAGTACCTC.

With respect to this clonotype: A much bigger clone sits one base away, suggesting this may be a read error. The CDR3 DNA reads as TGTGCCAGCAGCTTGATCAAGGGGGCAGATACGCAGTATTTT. This encodes CASSLIKGADTQYF. The rearrangement links TRBV5-6 to TRBJ2-3; TRBD1 might be the D (6 bases). Germline V gene sequence: CDR1 SGHDT, CDR2 YYEEEE. The CDR3 spans 14 residues. Trimming cost V 1 base and J 4 bases, with 10 bases left between them.

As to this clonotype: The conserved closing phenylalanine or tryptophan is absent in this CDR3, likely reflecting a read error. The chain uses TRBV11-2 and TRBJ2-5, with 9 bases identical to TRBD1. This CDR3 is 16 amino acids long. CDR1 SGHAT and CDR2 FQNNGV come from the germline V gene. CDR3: CASSLEGTGFGETQYS. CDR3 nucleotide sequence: TGTGCCAGCAGCTTAGAAGGGACAGGGTTTGGAGAGACTCAGTACTCC.

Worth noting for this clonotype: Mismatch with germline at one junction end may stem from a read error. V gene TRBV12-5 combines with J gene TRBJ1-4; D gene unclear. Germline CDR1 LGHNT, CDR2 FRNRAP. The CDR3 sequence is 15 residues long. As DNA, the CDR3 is TGTCCTAGTGGTCCATCCGACCTGCGCGGTGAAAAACTGTTTTTT. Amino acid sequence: CPSGPSDLRGEKLFF. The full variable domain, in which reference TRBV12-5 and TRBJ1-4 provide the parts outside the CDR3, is DARVTQTPRHKVTEMGQEVTMRCQPILGHNTVFWYRQTMMQGLELLAYFRNRAPLDDSGMPKDRFSAEMPDATLATLKIQPSEPRDSAVYFCPSGPSDLRGEKLFFGSGTQLSVL.

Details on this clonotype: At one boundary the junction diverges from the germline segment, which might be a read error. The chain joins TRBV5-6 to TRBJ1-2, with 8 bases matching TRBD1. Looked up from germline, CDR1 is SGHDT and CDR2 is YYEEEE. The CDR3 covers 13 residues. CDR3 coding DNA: TGTGCCAGCAGCCAGGACAGGGTGACTGGCTACGCCTTC. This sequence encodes CASSQDRVTGYAF.

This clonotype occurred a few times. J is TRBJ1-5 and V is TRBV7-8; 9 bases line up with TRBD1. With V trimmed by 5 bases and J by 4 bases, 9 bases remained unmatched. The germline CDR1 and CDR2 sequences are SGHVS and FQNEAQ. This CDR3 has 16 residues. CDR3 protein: CASSRAGQGRNQPQHF. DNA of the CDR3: TGTGCCAGCAGCCGCGCCGGACAGGGGAGGAATCAGCCCCAGCATTTT.